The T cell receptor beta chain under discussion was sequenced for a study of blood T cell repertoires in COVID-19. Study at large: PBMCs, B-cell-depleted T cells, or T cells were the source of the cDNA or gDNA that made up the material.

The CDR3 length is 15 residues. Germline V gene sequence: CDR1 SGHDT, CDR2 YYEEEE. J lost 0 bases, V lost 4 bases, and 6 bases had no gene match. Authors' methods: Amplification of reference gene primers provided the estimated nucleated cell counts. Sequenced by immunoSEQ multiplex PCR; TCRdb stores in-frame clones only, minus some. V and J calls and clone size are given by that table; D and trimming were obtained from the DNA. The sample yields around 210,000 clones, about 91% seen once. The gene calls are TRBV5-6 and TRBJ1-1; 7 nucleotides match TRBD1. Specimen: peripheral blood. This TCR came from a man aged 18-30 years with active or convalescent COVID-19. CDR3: CASSPDRALNTEAFF. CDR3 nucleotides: TGTGCCAGCAGCCCCGACAGGGCCCTGAACACTGAAGCTTTCTTT.